The 25 T cell receptor beta chains given below trace back to one sample, sequenced in a study of blood T cell repertoires in COVID-19. Clones were read by immunoSEQ multiplex PCR, and TCRdb kept only the in-frame ones, dropping some. The sample records 100,000 to 150,000 clones, about four fifths being singletons. Sequencing was carried out using peripheral blood. Every receptor here comes from a woman between 65 and 79 years old with acute or convalescent COVID-19.

This sequence joins TRBV5-1 and TRBJ2-7; the D is unclear. The germline CDR1 and CDR2 sequences are SGHRS and YFSETQ. The CDR3 totals 15 residues. The V end was cut by 1 base, the J end by 3 bases, with 14 bases between. The CDR3 protein is CASSLNPDLLYEQYF. The CDR3 DNA reads TGCGCCAGCAGCTTGAACCCTGACTTACTCTACGAGCAGTACTTC.

The J gene is TRBJ1-4, the V gene TRBV7-8, with 7 bases matching TRBD1. The CDR3 has 16 residues. Germline V lookup: CDR1 SGHVS, CDR2 FQNEAQ. Trimming cost V 6 bases and J 0 bases; bases outside gene matches: 7. The CDR3: CASRKTGTATNEKLFF. The CDR3 region has the DNA TGTGCCAGCAGAAAAACCGGGACAGCAACTAATGAAAAACTGTTTTTT.

The chain carries TRBV4-3 and TRBJ1-2, with TRBD1 as a possible D gene (5 bases). V gave up 0 bases and J gave up 4 bases, with 12 bases separating them. CDR3 length equals 15 residues. CDR1 and CDR2 from the germline V gene are LGHNA and YSLEER. The CDR3 is CASSQDAGGTYGYTF. CDR3 nucleotide sequence: TGCGCCAGCAGCCAAGATGCGGGGGGGACCTATGGCTACACCTTC.

This chain links TRBV18 with TRBJ1-1, with TRBD1 matching over 10 bases. The CDR3 is 16 amino acids. V lost 4 bases, J lost 3 bases, and 8 bases stayed unmatched. CDR1 and CDR2 (germline): KGHSH, LQKENI. For the CDR3, the DNA is TGTGCCAGCTCACGGGGGACAGGGGATAGGGACACTGAAGCTTTCTTT. It specifies CASSRGTGDRDTEAFF. Looking up the rest from reference TRBV18 and TRBJ1-1 gives the full variable domain: NAGVMQNPRHLVRRRGQEARLRCSPMKGHSHVYWYRQLPEEGLKFMVYLQKENIIDESGMPKERFSAEFPKEGPSILRIQQVVRGDSAAYFCASSRGTGDRDTEAFFGQGTRLTVV.

For the CDR3, the DNA is TGTGCCAGCTCAAGACGGGAGGACACCATATATTTT. This encodes CASSRREDTIYF. The chain is built from TRBV18 and TRBJ1-3; D call uncertain. Germline V gene sequence: CDR1 KGHSH, CDR2 LQKENI. Trimming took off 5 bases at V and 8 bases at J, with 10 bases between the two ends. The CDR3 sequence is 12 residues long.

The V and J genes are TRBV19 and TRBJ1-5; 7 bases fit TRBD1. This CDR3 has 17 residues. V lost 2 bases to trimming and J lost 0 bases; unmatched junction nucleotides: 7. Germline V gene sequence: CDR1 LNHDA, CDR2 SQIVND (reference sequence). The CDR3 nucleotides are TGTGCCAGTAGTATACTACCGGGACAGTATAGCAATCAGCCCCAGCATTTT. Protein: CASSILPGQYSNQPQHF.

The CDR3 DNA reads as TGCGCCAGCAGTGAGGGAGGCGAGCAGTACGTC. It codes for CASSEGGEQYV. V usage is TRBV10-1 and J usage is TRBJ2-7, with TRBD2 as a possible D gene (5 bases). V was pared by 2 bases and J by 6 bases, with 5 bases between. The CDR3 covers 11 residues. Germline V CDR1 and CDR2: WNHNN, SYGVQD (reference sequence).

The chain combines TRBV19 with TRBJ1-2; 7 bases are a match to TRBD1. The CDR3 extends over 15 amino acids. Germline V gene sequence: CDR1 LNHDA, CDR2 SQIVND (reference sequence). With V trimmed by 0 bases and J by 3 bases, 4 bases remained unmatched. The CDR3 bases are TGTGCCAGTAGTATAGACAGGGGGGCCGACTATGGCTACACCTTC. Amino acids: CASSIDRGADYGYTF.

V and J are TRBV18 and TRBJ2-5, with D tentatively TRBD2 (6 bases). The V end was cut by 4 bases, the J end by 1 base, with 7 bases between. Looked up from germline, CDR1 is KGHSH and CDR2 is LQKENI. CDR3 size: 13 residues. This chain's CDR3 is CASSRGTQETQYF. The DNA for the CDR3 is TGTGCCAGCTCACGCGGGACCCAAGAGACCCAGTACTTC.

This clone was seen a handful of times. The V call is TRBV11-3, the J call TRBJ1-2; the match to TRBD1 covers 10 bases. Germline assignment: CDR1 SGHNT and CDR2 YENEEA. The V and J ends lost 5 bases and 4 bases, in that order; junction bases with no gene match: 4. This CDR3 contains 14 residues. The CDR3 here is CASSPGQGPYGYTF. For the CDR3, the DNA is TGTGCCAGCAGCCCGGGACAGGGGCCCTATGGCTACACCTTC.

V usage is TRBV11-3 and J usage is TRBJ1-1; TRBD1 matches 11 bases. The CDR3 consists of 14 residues. Per germline, CDR1 SGHNT and CDR2 YENEEA. Trimming cost V 5 bases and J 6 bases; bases outside gene matches: 5. CDR3 protein: CASSPRTGGPEAFF. CDR3 DNA: TGTGCCAGCAGCCCTAGGACAGGGGGCCCTGAAGCTTTCTTT.

The gene calls are TRBV27 and TRBJ1-2; D unclear. With 2 bases removed from V and 7 bases from J, the gap between germline ends came to 2 bases. The germline V gene has CDR1 MNHEY and CDR2 SMNVEV (reference sequence). This CDR3 has 10 amino acids. CDR3 DNA: TGTGCCAGCAGTTTACGTGGCTACACCTTC. It translates to CASSLRGYTF.

V and J are TRBV7-9 and TRBJ1-2; 9 bases align to TRBD1. J lost 8 bases, V lost 1 base, and 14 bases had no gene match. Germline CDR1 is SEHNR and CDR2 is FQNEAQ (reference sequence). This CDR3 is built from 17 residues. In DNA, the CDR3 is TGTGCCAGCAGCTTAGGAGGTTGGGGACAGGGAACTGAGGGCTACACCTTC. Protein: CASSLGGWGQGTEGYTF. Full variable domain (rest looked up from reference TRBV7-9 and TRBJ1-2): DTGVSQNPRHKITKRGQNVTFRCDPISEHNRLYWYRQTLGQGPEFLTYFQNEAQLEKSRLLSDRFSAERPKGSFSTLEIQRTEQGDSAMYLCASSLGGWGQGTEGYTFGSGTRLTVV.

V is TRBV5-1 and J is TRBJ1-4, with a possible D match to TRBD1 (6 bases). Per germline, CDR1 SGHRS and CDR2 YFSETQ. The CDR3 has 14 residues. Trimming cost V 4 bases and J 5 bases, with 12 bases left between them. Here the CDR3 DNA reads TGCGCCAGCAGCCCTACAGGGACAAATGAAAAACTGTTTTTT. As protein: CASSPTGTNEKLFF.

The V and J genes are TRBV28 and TRBJ1-5; 9 bases are a match to TRBD1. The CDR3 runs to 16 residues. CDR1 and CDR2 from the germline V gene are MDHEN and SYDVKM. V gave up 5 bases and J gave up 1 base; unmatched junction bases: 6. The CDR3 DNA follows: TGTGCCAGCAGTAGCGGGACAGGGAGGAGCAATCAGCCCCAGCATTTT. Translating it yields CASSSGTGRSNQPQHF. The full variable domain, in which reference TRBV28 and TRBJ1-5 provide the parts outside the CDR3, is DVKVTQSSRYLVKRTGEKVFLECVQDMDHENMFWYRQDPGLGLRLIYFSYDVKMKEKGDIPEGYSVSREKKERFSLILESASTNQTSMYLCASSSGTGRSNQPQHFGDGTRLSIL.

The V gene is TRBV5-1, the J gene TRBJ2-1; a weak D match, TRBD1 (6 bases). The V gene lost 6 bases and the J gene lost 5 bases, with 12 bases spanning the gap. CDR3 size: 13 residues. In germline, CDR1 is SGHRS, CDR2 YFSETQ. DNA for the CDR3: TGCGCCAGCAACAGGGTAACTGACAATGAGCAGTTCTTC. It encodes CASNRVTDNEQFF.

The rearrangement uses TRBV5-1 and TRBJ1-4, with D perhaps TRBD1 (6 bases). The V end was cut by 0 bases, the J end by 8 bases, with 14 bases between. This CDR3 has 15 amino acids. In germline, CDR1 is SGHRS, CDR2 YFSETQ. Here the CDR3 DNA reads TGCGCCAGCAGCTTGGGGGGGCAGGGTGGCGAAAAACTGTTTTTT. As protein: CASSLGGQGGEKLFF.

V is TRBV19 and J is TRBJ1-6, with TRBD1 as a possible D gene (5 bases). Trimming removed 5 bases from V and 10 bases from J, with 18 bases in between. This CDR3 is built from 15 residues. Germline V CDR1 and CDR2: LNHDA, SQIVND (reference sequence). The CDR3 nucleotides are TGTGCCAGTAGTTGGTACAACTCCCGGGGGTCACCCCTCCACTTT. Translated, it gives CASSWYNSRGSPLHF.

The chain joins TRBV5-4 to TRBJ1-2; D is unclear. Trimming shortened V by 0 bases and J by 8 bases, and 11 bases separated the two germline ends. This CDR3 region has 13 residues. Per germline, CDR1 SGHNT and CDR2 YYREEE (reference sequence). CDR3 loop: CASSLDPVGGYTF. In DNA, the CDR3 is TGTGCCAGCAGCTTGGATCCGGTGGGCGGCTACACCTTC.

The V and J genes are TRBV6-5 and TRBJ1-1, with 7 bases identical to TRBD1. Per the germline V gene, CDR1 is MNHEY and CDR2 is SVGAGI. The CDR3 runs 14 residues. Trimming at V came to 6 bases and at J to 5 bases, leaving 9 bases not matched to a gene. CDR3 protein: CASSQTDRVTEAFF. CDR3 in DNA: TGTGCCAGCAGCCAAACCGACAGGGTGACTGAAGCTTTCTTT.

The table lists this clone with a few counts. The chain recombines TRBV18 with TRBJ1-1; D is unresolved. The germline CDR1 and CDR2 sequences are KGHSH and LQKENI. The CDR3 contains 13 residues. Trimming pared 5 bases from V and 1 base from J, leaving 8 bases between. The CDR3 DNA reads as TGTGCCAGCTCAGGTCAGGCGAACACTGAAGCTTTCTTT. This sequence encodes CASSGQANTEAFF. Looking up the rest from reference TRBV18 and TRBJ1-1 gives the full variable domain: NAGVMQNPRHLVRRRGQEARLRCSPMKGHSHVYWYRQLPEEGLKFMVYLQKENIIDESGMPKERFSAEFPKEGPSILRIQQVVRGDSAAYFCASSGQANTEAFFGQGTRLTVV.

V usage is TRBV2 and J usage is TRBJ1-3, with TRBD1 identical over 12 bases. The J segment lost 2 bases and the V segment lost 7 bases, leaving 3 bases of the junction unmatched. The CDR3 contains 15 residues. Germline CDR1 reads SNHLY; CDR2 reads FYNNEI. Written as DNA, the CDR3 is TGTGCCAGCACGGGGACAGGGGGCGCTGGAAACACCATATATTTT. This encodes CASTGTGGAGNTIYF.

This chain connects TRBV5-4 to TRBJ1-6; TRBD1 is a possible D gene (6 bases). The CDR3 has 18 residues. Germline values: CDR1 SGHNT, CDR2 YYREEE (reference sequence). With 0 bases removed from V and 7 bases from J, the gap between germline ends came to 20 bases. This chain's CDR3 is CASSLDRGGTAQNSPLHF. The CDR3 coding sequence is TGTGCCAGCAGCTTGGATAGGGGGGGAACGGCTCAGAATTCACCCCTCCACTTT.

This clone is a singleton in its sample. The chain carries TRBV7-2 and TRBJ2-1; tentatively, D is TRBD2 (5 bases). CDR3 length: 13 residues. Trimming took 9 bases from V and 3 from J, leaving 12 bases between them. Germline V gene lookup returns CDR1 SGHTA and CDR2 FQGNSA. DNA of the CDR3: TGTGCCAGTCTACCGGGATACTACAATGAGCAGTTCTTC. This gives the protein CASLPGYYNEQFF.

This clone was observed a few times. The V call is TRBV10-3, the J call TRBJ1-5; D remains unclear. From germline, CDR1 is ENHRY and CDR2 SYGVKD. Deletions cut 6 bases from V and 6 bases from J, with 12 bases between. CDR3 length: 13 amino acids. CDR3 residues: CAIRAQLGQPQHF. CDR3 DNA sequence: TGTGCCATCAGAGCACAGCTTGGTCAGCCCCAGCATTTT.